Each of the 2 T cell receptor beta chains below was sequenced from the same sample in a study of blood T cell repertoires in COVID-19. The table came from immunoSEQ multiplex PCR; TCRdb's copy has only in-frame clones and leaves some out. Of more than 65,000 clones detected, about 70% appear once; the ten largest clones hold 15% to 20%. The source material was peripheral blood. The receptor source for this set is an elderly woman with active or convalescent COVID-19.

The CDR3 coding sequence is TGTGCCAGTAGTCCAGGAGGACAGAATAATCAGCCCCAGCATTTT. Translation gives CASSPGGQNNQPQHF. The V and J genes are TRBV19 and TRBJ1-5; weak D call: TRBD1 (6 bases). The CDR3 length is 15 residues. The germline V gene encodes CDR1 LNHDA and CDR2 SQIVND (reference sequence). Trimming took off 5 bases at V and 4 bases at J, with 15 bases between the two ends.

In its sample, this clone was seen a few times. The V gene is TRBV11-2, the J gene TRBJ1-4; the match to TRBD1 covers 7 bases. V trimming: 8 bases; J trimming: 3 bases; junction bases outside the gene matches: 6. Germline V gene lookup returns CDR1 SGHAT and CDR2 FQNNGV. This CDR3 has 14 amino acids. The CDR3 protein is CASPRGGPNEKLFF. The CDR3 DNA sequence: TGTGCCAGCCCACGAGGGGGCCCTAATGAAAAACTGTTTTTT.